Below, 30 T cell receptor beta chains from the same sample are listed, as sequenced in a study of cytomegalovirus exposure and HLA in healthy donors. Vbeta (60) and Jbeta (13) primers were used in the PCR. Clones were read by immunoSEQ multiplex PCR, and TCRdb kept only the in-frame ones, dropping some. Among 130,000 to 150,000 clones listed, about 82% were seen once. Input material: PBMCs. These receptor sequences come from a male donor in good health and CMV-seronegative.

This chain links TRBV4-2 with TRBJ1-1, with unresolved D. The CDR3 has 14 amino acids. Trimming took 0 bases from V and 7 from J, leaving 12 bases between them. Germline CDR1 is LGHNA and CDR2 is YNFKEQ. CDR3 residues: CASSQDQVKGEAFF. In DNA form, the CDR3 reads TGTGCCAGCAGCCAAGATCAGGTCAAAGGTGAAGCTTTCTTT.

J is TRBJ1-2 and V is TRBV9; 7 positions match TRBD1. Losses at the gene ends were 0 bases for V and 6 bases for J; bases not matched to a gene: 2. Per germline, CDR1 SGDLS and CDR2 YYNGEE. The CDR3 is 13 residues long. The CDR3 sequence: CASSVATGDGYTF. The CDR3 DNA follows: TGTGCCAGCAGCGTAGCTACAGGGGATGGCTACACCTTC.

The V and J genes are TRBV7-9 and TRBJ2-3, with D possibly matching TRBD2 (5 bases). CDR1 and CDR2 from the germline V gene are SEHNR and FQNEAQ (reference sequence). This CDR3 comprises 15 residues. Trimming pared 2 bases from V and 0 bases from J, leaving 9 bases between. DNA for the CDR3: TGTGCCAGCAGCTTAAACGGGGAAAGCACAGATACGCAGTATTTT. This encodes CASSLNGESTDTQYF.

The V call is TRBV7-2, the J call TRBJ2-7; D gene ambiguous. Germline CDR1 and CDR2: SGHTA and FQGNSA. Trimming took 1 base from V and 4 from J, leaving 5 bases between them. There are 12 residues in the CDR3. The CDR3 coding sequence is TGTGCCAGCAGCTTAGTGAGTTACGAGCAGTACTTC. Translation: CASSLVSYEQYF. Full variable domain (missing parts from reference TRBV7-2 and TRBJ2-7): GAGVSQSPSNKVTEKGKDVELRCDPISGHTALYWYRQSLGQGLEFLIYFQGNSAPDKSGLPSDRFSAERTGGSVSTLTIQRTQQEDSAVYLCASSLVSYEQYFGPGTRLTVT.

The CDR3 DNA sequence: TGTGCCAGCAGCGCCCAGGGAACTTTTTCATACTCTGGAAACACCATATATTTT. Encoded protein: CASSAQGTFSYSGNTIYF. The rearrangement joins TRBV9 to TRBJ1-3; tentatively, D is TRBD1 (5 bases). This CDR3 is 18 amino acids long. Germline CDR1 and CDR2: SGDLS and YYNGEE. V lost 3 bases, J lost 0 bases, and 19 bases lay in between. Full variable domain (outside the CDR3, taken from reference TRBV9 and TRBJ1-3): DSGVTQTPKHLITATGQRVTLRCSPRSGDLSVYWYQQSLDQGLQFLIQYYNGEERAKGNILERFSAQQFPDLHSELNLSSLELGDSALYFCASSAQGTFSYSGNTIYFGEGSWLTVV.

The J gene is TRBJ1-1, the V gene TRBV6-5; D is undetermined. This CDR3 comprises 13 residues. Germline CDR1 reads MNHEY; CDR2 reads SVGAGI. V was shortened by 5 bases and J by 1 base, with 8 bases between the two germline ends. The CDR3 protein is CASSRQRNTEAFF. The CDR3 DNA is TGTGCCAGCAGTCGTCAGCGGAACACTGAAGCTTTCTTT.

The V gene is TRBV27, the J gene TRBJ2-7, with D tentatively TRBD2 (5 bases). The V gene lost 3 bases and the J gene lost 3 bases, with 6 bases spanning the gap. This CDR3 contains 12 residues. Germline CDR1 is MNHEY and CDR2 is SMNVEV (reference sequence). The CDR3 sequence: CASSLAGYEQYF. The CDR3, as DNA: TGTGCCAGCAGTTTGGCGGGCTACGAGCAGTACTTC.

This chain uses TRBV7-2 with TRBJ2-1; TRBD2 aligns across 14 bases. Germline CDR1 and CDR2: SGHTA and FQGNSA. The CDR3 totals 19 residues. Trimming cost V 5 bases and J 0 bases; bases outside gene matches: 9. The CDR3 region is CASSPRTSGRTSSYNEQFF. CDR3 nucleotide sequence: TGTGCCAGCAGCCCCCGGACTAGCGGGAGGACAAGCTCCTACAATGAGCAGTTCTTC. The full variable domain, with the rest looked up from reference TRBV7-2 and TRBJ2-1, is GAGVSQSPSNKVTEKGKDVELRCDPISGHTALYWYRQSLGQGLEFLIYFQGNSAPDKSGLPSDRFSAERTGGSVSTLTIQRTQQEDSAVYLCASSPRTSGRTSSYNEQFFGPGTRLTVL.

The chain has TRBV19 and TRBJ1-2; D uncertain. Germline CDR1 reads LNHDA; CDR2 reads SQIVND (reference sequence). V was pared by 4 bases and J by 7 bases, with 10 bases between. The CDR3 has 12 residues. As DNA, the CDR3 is TGTGCCAGTAGTACCGGGCGGGCTGGCTACACCTTC. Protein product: CASSTGRAGYTF.

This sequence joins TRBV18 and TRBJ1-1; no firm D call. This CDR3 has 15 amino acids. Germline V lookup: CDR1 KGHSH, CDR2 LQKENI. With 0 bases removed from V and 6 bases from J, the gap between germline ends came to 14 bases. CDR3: CASSPPDWEGPEAFF. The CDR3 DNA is TGTGCCAGCTCACCACCGGACTGGGAAGGGCCTGAAGCTTTCTTT.

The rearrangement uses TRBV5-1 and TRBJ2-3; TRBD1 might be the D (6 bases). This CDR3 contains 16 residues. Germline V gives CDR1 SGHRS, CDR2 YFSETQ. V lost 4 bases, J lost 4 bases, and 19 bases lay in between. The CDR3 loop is CASSLVNRAGADTQYF. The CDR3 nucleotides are TGCGCCAGCAGCCTGGTTAACAGGGCTGGAGCAGATACGCAGTATTTT.

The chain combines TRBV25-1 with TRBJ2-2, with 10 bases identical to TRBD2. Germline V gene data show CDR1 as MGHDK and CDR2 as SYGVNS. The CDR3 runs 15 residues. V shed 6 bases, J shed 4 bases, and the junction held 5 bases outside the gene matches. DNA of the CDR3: TGTGCCAGCAGCCTAGGGACTAGCGCCACCGGGGAGCTGTTTTTT. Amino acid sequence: CASSLGTSATGELFF.

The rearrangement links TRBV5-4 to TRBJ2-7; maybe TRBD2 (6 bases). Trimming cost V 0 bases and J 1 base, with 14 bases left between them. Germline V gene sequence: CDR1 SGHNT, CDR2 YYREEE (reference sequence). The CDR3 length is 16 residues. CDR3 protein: CASSLDAGQGSYEQYF. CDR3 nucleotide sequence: TGTGCCAGCAGCTTGGATGCGGGGCAAGGATCCTACGAGCAGTACTTC.

The CDR3 spells CASSPRAHTGPKVTGNTIYF. The CDR3 DNA follows: TGTGCCAGCTCACCACGGGCTCACACTGGGCCTAAAGTGACGGGAAACACCATATATTTT. The chain is built from TRBV18 and TRBJ1-3; no clear D gene. Deletions cut 1 base from V and 4 bases from J, with 26 bases between. The germline CDR1 and CDR2 sequences are KGHSH and LQKENI. This CDR3 spans 20 amino acids.

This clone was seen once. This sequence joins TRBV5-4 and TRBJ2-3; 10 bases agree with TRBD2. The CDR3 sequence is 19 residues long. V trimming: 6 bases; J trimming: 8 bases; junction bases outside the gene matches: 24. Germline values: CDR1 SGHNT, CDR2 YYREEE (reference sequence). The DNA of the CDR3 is TGTGCCAGCACATCTTGGGGGGAGCGGGGGGGGCGCGGCAGGGGTACGCAGTATTTT. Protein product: CASTSWGERGGRGRGTQYF.

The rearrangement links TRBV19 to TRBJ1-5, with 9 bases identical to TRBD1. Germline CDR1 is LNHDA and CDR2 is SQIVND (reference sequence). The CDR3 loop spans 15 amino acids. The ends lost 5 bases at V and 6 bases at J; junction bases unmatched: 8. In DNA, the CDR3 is TGTGCCAGTAGTTCACAGGGGGCCGTTAGTCAGCCCCAGCATTTT. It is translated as CASSSQGAVSQPQHF. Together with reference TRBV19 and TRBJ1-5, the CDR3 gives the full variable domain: DGGITQSPKYLFRKEGQNVTLSCEQNLNHDAMYWYRQDPGQGLRLIYYSQIVNDFQKGDIAEGYSVSREKKESFPLTVTSAQKNPTAFYLCASSSQGAVSQPQHFGDGTRLSIL.

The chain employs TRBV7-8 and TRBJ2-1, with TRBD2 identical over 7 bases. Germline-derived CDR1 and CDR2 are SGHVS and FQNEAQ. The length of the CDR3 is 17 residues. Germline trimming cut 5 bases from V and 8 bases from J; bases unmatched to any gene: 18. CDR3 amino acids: CASSPWSGERGLDEQFF. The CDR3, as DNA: TGTGCCAGCAGCCCCTGGTCGGGGGAGCGGGGATTGGATGAGCAGTTCTTC. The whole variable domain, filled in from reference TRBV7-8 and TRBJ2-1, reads GAGVSQSPRYKVAKRGQDVALRCDPISGHVSLFWYQQALGQGPEFLTYFQNEAQLDKSGLPSDRFFAERPEGSVSTLKIQRTQQEDSAVYLCASSPWSGERGLDEQFFGPGTRLTVL.

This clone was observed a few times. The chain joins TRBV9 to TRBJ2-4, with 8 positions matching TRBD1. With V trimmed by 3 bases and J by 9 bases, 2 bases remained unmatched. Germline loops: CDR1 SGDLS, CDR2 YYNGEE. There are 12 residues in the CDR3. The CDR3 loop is CASSADRGIQYF. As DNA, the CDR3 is TGTGCCAGCAGCGCCGACAGGGGCATTCAGTACTTC.

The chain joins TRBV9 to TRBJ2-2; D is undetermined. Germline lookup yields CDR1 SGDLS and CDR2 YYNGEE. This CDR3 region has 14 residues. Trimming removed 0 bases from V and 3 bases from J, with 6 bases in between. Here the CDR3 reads CASSVAGYTGELFF. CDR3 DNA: TGTGCCAGCAGCGTAGCGGGTTACACCGGGGAGCTGTTTTTT.

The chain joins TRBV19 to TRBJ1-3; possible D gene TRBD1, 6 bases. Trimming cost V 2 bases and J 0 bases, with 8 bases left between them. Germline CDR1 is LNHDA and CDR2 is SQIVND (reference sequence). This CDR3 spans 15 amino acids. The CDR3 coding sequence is TGTGCCAGTAGTATAACGACAGGCTCTGGAAACACCATATATTTT. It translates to CASSITTGSGNTIYF.

This CDR3 is CASRRLAGGEETQYF. CDR3 coding DNA: TGTGCCAGCAGACGCCTAGCGGGAGGGGAAGAGACCCAGTACTTC. The chain couples TRBV6-5 to TRBJ2-5; 12 nucleotides match TRBD2. Germline CDR1 MNHEY, CDR2 SVGAGI. The CDR3 totals 15 residues. V trimming: 6 bases; J trimming: 3 bases; junction bases outside the gene matches: 5.

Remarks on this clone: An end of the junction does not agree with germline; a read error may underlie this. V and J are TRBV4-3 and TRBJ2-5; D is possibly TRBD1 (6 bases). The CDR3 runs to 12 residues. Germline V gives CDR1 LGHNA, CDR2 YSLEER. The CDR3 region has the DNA TGCACCAGCAGCCAAGATAGGGGGAACCAGTACTTC. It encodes CTSSQDRGNQYF.

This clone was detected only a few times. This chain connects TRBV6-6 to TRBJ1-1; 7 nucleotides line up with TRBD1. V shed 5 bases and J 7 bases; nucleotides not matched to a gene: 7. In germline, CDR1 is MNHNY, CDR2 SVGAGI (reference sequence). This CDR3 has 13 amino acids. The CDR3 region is CASSKTGTVEAFF. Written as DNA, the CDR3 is TGTGCCAGCAGTAAAACCGGGACAGTTGAAGCTTTCTTT.

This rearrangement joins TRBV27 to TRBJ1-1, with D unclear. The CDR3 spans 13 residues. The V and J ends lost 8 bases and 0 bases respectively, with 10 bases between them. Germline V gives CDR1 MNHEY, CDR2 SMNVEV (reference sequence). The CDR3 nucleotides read TGTGCCAGCGGTCAACTCCTGAACACTGAAGCTTTCTTT. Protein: CASGQLLNTEAFF.

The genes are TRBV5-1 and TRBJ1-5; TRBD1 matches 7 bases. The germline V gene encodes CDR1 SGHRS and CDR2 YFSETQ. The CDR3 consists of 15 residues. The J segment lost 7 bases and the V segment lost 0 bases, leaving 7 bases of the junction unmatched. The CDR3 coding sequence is TGCGCCAGCAGCTTGGGCAGGGGGTCGTGGCAGCCCCAGCATTTT. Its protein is CASSLGRGSWQPQHF.

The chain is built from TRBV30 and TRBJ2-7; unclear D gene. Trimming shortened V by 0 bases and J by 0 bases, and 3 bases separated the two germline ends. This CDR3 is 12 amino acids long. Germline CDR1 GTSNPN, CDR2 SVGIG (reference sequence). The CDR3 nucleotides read TGTGCCTGGAGTGTCTACTCCTACGAGCAGTACTTC. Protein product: CAWSVYSYEQYF.

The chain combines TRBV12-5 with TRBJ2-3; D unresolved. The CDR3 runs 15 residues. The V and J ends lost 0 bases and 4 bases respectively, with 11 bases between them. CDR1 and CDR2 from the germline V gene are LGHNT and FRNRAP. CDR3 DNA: TGTGCTAGTGGTTTGGTAGGAGCTCCCGCAGATACGCAGTATTTT. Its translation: CASGLVGAPADTQYF.

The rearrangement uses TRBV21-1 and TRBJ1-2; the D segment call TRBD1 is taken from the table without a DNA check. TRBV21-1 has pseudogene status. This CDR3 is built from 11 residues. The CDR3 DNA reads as TGTGCCAGGTCGACAGGCTTCGGCTACACCTTC. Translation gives CARSTGFGYTF.

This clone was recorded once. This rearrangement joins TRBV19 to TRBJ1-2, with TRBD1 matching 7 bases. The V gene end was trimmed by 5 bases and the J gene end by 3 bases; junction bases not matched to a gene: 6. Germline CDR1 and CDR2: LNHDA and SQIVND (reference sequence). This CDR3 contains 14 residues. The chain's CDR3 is CASSPGTADYGYTF. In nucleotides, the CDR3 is TGTGCCAGTAGTCCCGGGACAGCGGACTATGGCTACACCTTC.

The CDR3: CASSFRGGLIETQYF. DNA of the CDR3: TGCGCCAGCAGCTTTCGGGGGGGCCTTATAGAGACCCAGTACTTC. This rearrangement joins TRBV5-1 to TRBJ2-5, with 8 bases matching TRBD2. J lost 4 bases, V lost 2 bases, and 7 bases had no gene match. This CDR3 region has 15 residues. CDR1 is SGHRS and CDR2 is YFSETQ in the germline V gene.